Listed below are T cell receptor beta chains from one sample, sequenced in a study of early T cells in non-severe SARS-CoV-2 infection. TCRdb recomputed calls from the 5' RACE reads with MiXCR, one row per CDR3 protein. The sample yields roughly 90,000 distinct CDR3 sequences, over 11% seen once. The sequencing input was whole blood. The receptors come from an adult who was a healthcare worker with PCR-confirmed SARS-CoV-2 infection or an uninfected control (not recorded which). The CDR3 runs from the conserved cysteine through the conserved F or W. Each record gives: clone size, V gene, CDR3 protein. Where a row states a size, it is once, few, many or the class of an expanded clone; other rows omit it.

NA TRBV12-3/TRBV12-4 CASSRQNQPQHF
many TRBV5-4 CASSWAGLTEAFF
NA TRBV5-4 CASSLATSVRSYNSPLHF
few TRBV29-1 CSVEESGLAGVTDTQYF
NA TRBV29-1 CSVLFEQYF
NA TRBV11-2 CASSWDTGFFTGEPFF
NA TRBV29-1 CSVGEVTEAFF
NA TRBV7-2 CASSLTSPYEQYF
many TRBV2 CASRGLRGGDEQFF
many TRBV6-5 CASSYSQGATEAFF
few TRBV3-1 CASSQNGLANYGYTF
few TRBV29-1 CSVDYSSAPSEQFF
many TRBV14 CASSQGNEQYF
medium-sized TRBV20-1 CSARAGEHQETQYF
few TRBV5-1 CASSWRQGGRDSEAFF
few TRBV12-3/TRBV12-4 CASSFRTNSPLHF
many TRBV5-1 CASSSLGTQKNIQYF
few TRBV29-1 CSVEVSYEQYF
few TRBV11-2 CASSGRLDETQYF
NA TRBV12-3/TRBV12-4 CASREGVSPLHF
many TRBV2 CASSPGTSRYEQYF
many TRBV19 CASSHPATNEKLFF
NA TRBV5-1 CASSLEGNGPYGYTF
few TRBV6-6 CASTPDQPEKLFF
NA TRBV5-5 CASSLIQADTQYF
NA TRBV21-1 CASSKTSRFF
few TRBV6-1 CASSEGRVTGLWAFF
many TRBV24-1 CATSDPRRNYGYTF
many TRBV20-1 CSAPPGPAAGTQYF